The 17 T cell receptor beta chains below come from one sample, sequenced in a study of read filtering for tumor transcriptome and immune sequencing. This library used approximately 390 ng RNA and molecular barcoded adaptors spanning alpha/delta and beta/gamma chains. TCRdb re-called the reads with MiXCR, one entry per CDR3 protein. This sample has about 47,000 distinct CDR3 sequences, with approximately 12% found just once. Source material: a population of CD138-negative cells sorted from bone marrow. The receptors stem from a donor older than 35 with multiple myeloma.

This clonotype was detected ten times or more. The J gene is TRBJ1-6, the V gene TRBV12-3 or TRBV12-4; D is unclear. The CDR3 has 13 amino acids. V shed 6 bases and J shed 10 bases, with 13 bases lying between them. As DNA, the CDR3 is TGTGCCAGCAGAGGCCCTGGCGGCTCACCCCTCCACTTT. It yields the protein CASRGPGGSPLHF.

A remark on this clonotype: A far larger clone is one base from this, pointing to a likely read error. This likely comes from a read error, as the CDR3 has no conserved phenylalanine or tryptophan at its end. V gene TRBV7-6 combines with J gene TRBJ2-7; D is unclear. The germline CDR1 and CDR2 sequences are SGHVS and FNYEAQ. Trimming removed 3 bases from V and 5 bases from J, with 8 bases in between. CDR3 length equals 12 residues. This CDR3 is CASSFFPNEQYS. The CDR3 DNA follows: TGTGCCAGCAGCTTTTTCCCAAACGAGCAGTACTCC.

In this sample, this clonotype turned up many times. The chain has TRBV5-4 and TRBJ2-3; D unclear. This CDR3 is built from 16 residues. In germline, CDR1 is SGHNT, CDR2 YYREEE (reference sequence). The ends were cut back, 4 bases at V and 0 bases at J, with 15 bases in the middle. CDR3 in amino acids: CASSRDATASTDTQYF. The DNA for the CDR3 is TGTGCCAGCAGCCGAGACGCTACGGCTAGCACAGATACGCAGTATTTT.

This clonotype was detected many times. This chain joins TRBV29-1 and TRBJ2-7; 15 nucleotides line up with TRBD2. The CDR3 covers 15 residues. From germline, CDR1 is SQVTM and CDR2 ANQGSEA. The V gene end was trimmed by 4 bases and the J gene end by 4 bases; junction bases not matched to a gene: 5. DNA for the CDR3: TGCAGCGTTGCGGCCGGGACTAGCGGGAGGTACGAGCAGTACTTC. It translates to CSVAAGTSGRYEQYF.

Concerning this clonotype itself: The final CDR3 position lacks the conserved phenylalanine or tryptophan, pointing to a likely read error. The gene calls are TRBV29-1 and TRBJ2-7; either TRBD1 or TRBD2 may fit D (5 bases each). CDR3 length: 12 amino acids. Germline V gives CDR1 SQVTM, CDR2 ANQGSEA. For the CDR3, the DNA is TGCAGCGTGGAGGACACCACCTACGGGCAGTACCTC. This gives the protein CSVEDTTYGQYL.

This clonotype has ten or more counts. The rearrangement links TRBV7-3 to TRBJ1-1, with a possible D match to TRBD1 (5 bases). The CDR3 covers 14 residues. Germline V gene sequence: CDR1 SGHTA, CDR2 FQGTGA. The ends were cut back, 5 bases at V and 4 bases at J, with 14 bases in the middle. The CDR3 region is CASSAGTEGTEAFF. The CDR3 coding sequence is TGTGCCAGCAGCGCAGGGACCGAGGGCACTGAAGCTTTCTTT.

This clonotype showed up many times. This rearrangement joins TRBV6-2 or TRBV6-3 to TRBJ2-5, with a weak D call TRBD2 (5 bases). The germline CDR1 and CDR2 sequences are MNHEY and SVGEGT. The CDR3 runs to 15 residues. Between the trimmed V and J ends, which lost 0 bases and 1 base, there was a span of 9 bases. The CDR3 protein is CASSYSRGIQETQYF. Written as DNA, the CDR3 is TGTGCCAGCAGTTACTCGAGAGGGATCCAAGAGACCCAGTACTTC.

In this sample, this clonotype turned up many times. V and J are TRBV20-1 and TRBJ2-3, with 11 bases lining up with TRBD2. V lost 6 bases and J lost 2; bases outside the gene matches: 4. The CDR3 runs to 14 residues. Germline assignment: CDR1 DFQATT and CDR2 SNEGSKA (reference sequence). The CDR3 DNA sequence: TGCAGTGCACGACTAGCGGGATTCACAGATACGCAGTATTTT. Its translation is CSARLAGFTDTQYF.

This clonotype was seen at least ten times. Being one base from a much bigger clone, this may be a read error. CDR3 region: CASSLAGGRNGQFF. CDR3 coding DNA: TGTGCCAGCAGCTTAGCGGGAGGGAGGAATGGGCAGTTCTTC. V usage is TRBV7-3 and J usage is TRBJ2-1, with 9 bases matching TRBD2. Germline-derived CDR1 and CDR2 are SGHTA and FQGTGA. The CDR3 has 14 amino acids. The full variable domain, rest sourced from reference TRBV7-3 and TRBJ2-1, is GAGVSQTPSNKVTEKGKYVELRCDPISGHTALYWYRQSLGQGPEFLIYFQGTGAADDSGLPNDRFFAVRPEGSVSTLKIQRTERGDSAVYLCASSLAGGRNGQFFGPGTRLTVL.

This clonotype was seen ten or more times. The rearrangement links TRBV28 to TRBJ2-6; TRBD1 matches 9 bases. Per the germline V gene, CDR1 is MDHEN and CDR2 is SYDVKM. The trim removed 6 bases at V and 0 bases at J, leaving 12 bases unmatched. The CDR3 consists of 19 residues. The CDR3: CASSPHARTGASGANVLTF. The CDR3 nucleotides are TGTGCCAGCAGCCCCCACGCTAGGACAGGGGCCTCTGGGGCCAACGTCCTGACTTTC. The variable domain in full, with the rest retrieved from reference TRBV28 and TRBJ2-6, is DVKVTQSSRYLVKRTGEKVFLECVQDMDHENMFWYRQDPGLGLRLIYFSYDVKMKEKGDIPEGYSVSREKKERFSLILESASTNQTSMYLCASSPHARTGASGANVLTFGAGSRLTVL.

This clonotype was seen only a few times. A read error is possible here, since a much larger clone lies one base away. The conserved phenylalanine or tryptophan is not found at the CDR3 terminus, so this likely reflects a read error. This rearrangement joins TRBV6-2 or TRBV6-3 to TRBJ1-5; 8 bases fit TRBD1. Germline loops: CDR1 MNHEY, CDR2 SVGEGT. Trimming removed 6 bases from V and 2 bases from J; junction bases left unmatched: 6. The CDR3 sequence is 15 residues long. CDR3 residues: CASRRTGNRNQPQHS. The CDR3 nucleotides read TGTGCCAGCAGACGGACAGGGAATCGCAATCAGCCCCAGCATTCT.

The table lists this clonotype with many counts. The V and J genes are TRBV20-1 and TRBJ2-7; 12 nucleotides line up with TRBD2. This CDR3 is 13 amino acids long. The V and J ends lost 6 bases and 7 bases, in that order; junction bases with no gene match: 7. CDR1 is DFQATT, CDR2 SNEGSKA, per germline (reference sequence). The CDR3 nucleotides read TGCAGTGCGAAGACTAGCGGGAGTCGGGAGCAGTACTTC. It codes for CSAKTSGSREQYF.

A remark on this clonotype: A much larger clonotype is one base distant, so this may be a read error. The chain recombines TRBV20-1 with TRBJ2-1; TRBD2 might be the D (7 bases). This CDR3 contains 18 residues. Germline values: CDR1 DFQATT, CDR2 SNEGSKA (reference sequence). Written as DNA, the CDR3 is TGCAGAGCTAAAAGGCGAGGGGGAAGGGGACTAAGCTACAATGAGCAGTTCTTC. This gives the protein CRAKRRGGRGLSYNEQFF.

This clonotype was observed many times. V usage is TRBV4-3 and J usage is TRBJ1-1; TRBD1 is a possible D gene (5 bases). CDR3 length: 13 residues. Per germline, CDR1 LGHNA and CDR2 YSLEER. V was clipped by 5 bases and J by 2 bases, with 9 bases between them. The DNA for the CDR3 is TGCGCCAGCAGCGCAACAGGAAACACTGAAGCTTTCTTT. Protein product: CASSATGNTEAFF.

This clonotype was counted ten times or more. The chain couples TRBV7-8 to TRBJ2-1; 9 nucleotides line up with TRBD1. Germline V lookup: CDR1 SGHVS, CDR2 FQNEAQ. The CDR3 has 20 residues. J was trimmed by 1 base and V by 2 bases; bases with no gene match: 15. CDR3 amino acids: CASSLPRDRVGLGSYNEQFF. The CDR3 DNA is TGTGCCAGCAGCTTACCCCGGGACAGGGTAGGGCTAGGGTCCTACAATGAGCAGTTCTTC.

The chain combines TRBV20-1 with TRBJ2-7; 11 nucleotides line up with TRBD1. V was pared by 5 bases and J by 2 bases, with 8 bases of the junction left unmatched. Germline V gives CDR1 DFQATT, CDR2 SNEGSKA (reference sequence). CDR3 length: 15 residues. The CDR3 DNA is TGCAGTGCTCCTCCCGGGACAGGGGGGACCTACGAGCAGTACTTC. Its protein is CSAPPGTGGTYEQYF.

In its sample, this clonotype was seen many times. The rearrangement uses TRBV28 and TRBJ2-7; the D is unclear. The CDR3 runs to 11 residues. Germline V CDR1 and CDR2: MDHEN, SYDVKM. V lost 5 bases and J 1 base, leaving 3 bases between the germline ends. The CDR3 sequence: CASSVSYEQYF. The CDR3 DNA reads as TGTGCCAGCAGTGTATCCTACGAGCAGTACTTC.